This passage covers 32 T cell receptor beta chains from one sample sequenced in a study of Ad26.COV2.S vaccination and SARS-CoV-2 variants. TCRdb's table, derived via immunoSEQ multiplex PCR, lists solely in-frame clones and lacks some. The sample lists 300,000 to 400,000 clones, around 87% occurring once. The treatment was: about 20 received Ad26.COV2.S at low or high dose, single or two shots; 5 received placebo; per-sample allocation not given. Samples analyzed were those drawn on day 63 after the first vaccine or placebo injection. Material: peripheral blood, obtained in a trial of Ad26.COV2.S vaccine versus placebo. The receptors originated from a person aged 18-65 years who received the Ad26.COV2.S COVID-19 vaccine or a placebo.

This chain uses TRBV7-3 with TRBJ1-1; D gene uncertain. CDR3 length: 14 amino acids. CDR1 and CDR2 (germline): SGHTA, FQGTGA. V was pared by 5 bases and J by 1 base, with 11 bases between. In DNA, the CDR3 is TGTGCCAGCAGCCTAAACCGGGGGAACACTGAAGCTTTCTTT. Protein sequence: CASSLNRGNTEAFF.

This clone was observed a single time. The V and J genes are TRBV3-1 (or the pseudogene TRBV3-2) and TRBJ1-5; D is uncertain. Germline V gene lookup returns CDR1 LGHDT and CDR2 YNNKEL (reference sequence). Trimming left V 0 bases short and J 1 base short, with 13 bases between. CDR3 length: 17 amino acids. The chain's CDR3 is CASSQDPWVGSNQPQHF. The DNA for the CDR3 is TGTGCCAGCAGCCAAGATCCATGGGTAGGGAGCAATCAGCCCCAGCATTTT.

Worth noting for this clone: The same CDR3 can be traced to other DNA sequences in this sample. The chain recombines TRBV18 with TRBJ2-5, with a possible D match to TRBD2 (6 bases). V was pared by 3 bases and J by 2 bases, with 7 bases between. Germline V gene sequence: CDR1 KGHSH, CDR2 LQKENI. The CDR3 extends over 13 amino acids. CDR3 residues: CASSPGLQETQYF. CDR3 nucleotide sequence: TGTGCCAGCTCACCGGGACTGCAAGAGACCCAGTACTTC.

This clone has a single count. This sample also contains other DNA sequences that code for the same CDR3. The rearrangement joins TRBV3-1 (or the pseudogene TRBV3-2) to TRBJ1-2; D is uncertain. Between the trimmed V and J ends, which lost 1 base and 2 bases, there was a span of 8 bases. This CDR3 contains 14 residues. The germline gives CDR1 LGHDT, CDR2 YNNKEL (reference sequence). In nucleotides, the CDR3 is TGTGCCAGCAGCCAAGGAGGTTTGAACTATGGCTACACCTTC. Residues: CASSQGGLNYGYTF.

The J gene is TRBJ1-1, the V gene TRBV4-2; maybe TRBD1 (5 bases). The ends were cut back, 3 bases at V and 10 bases at J, with 12 bases in the middle. The germline V gene has CDR1 LGHNA and CDR2 YNFKEQ. The CDR3 has 12 amino acids. Here the CDR3 DNA reads TGTGCCAGCAGCCATTGGGGGGAAGCAGCTTTCTTT. This translates into CASSHWGEAAFF.

The chain couples TRBV6-1 to TRBJ1-1; D is undetermined. Trimming cost V 2 bases and J 4 bases, with 8 bases left between them. The CDR3 runs to 13 residues. Germline CDR1 MNHNS, CDR2 SASEGT. The CDR3 sequence: CASSESALTEAFF. As DNA, the CDR3 is TGTGCCAGCAGTGAATCGGCACTCACTGAAGCTTTCTTT.

The rearrangement uses TRBV7-2 and TRBJ2-1; no clear D gene. Looked up from germline, CDR1 is SGHTA and CDR2 is FQGNSA. V lost 1 base and J lost 0, with 13 bases in between. This CDR3 is built from 17 residues. The CDR3 reads CASSLVGRLNSYNEQFF. DNA of the CDR3: TGTGCCAGCAGCTTAGTGGGTAGGCTGAACTCCTACAATGAGCAGTTCTTC.

V and J are TRBV19 and TRBJ2-7; 7 nucleotides match TRBD1. V was clipped by 7 bases and J by 4 bases; unmatched bases: 7. The V gene's germline CDR1 is LNHDA and CDR2 SQIVND (reference sequence). CDR3 length equals 13 residues. The DNA for the CDR3 is TGTGCCAGTACCCAACCAGGGGGTTACGAGCAGTACTTC. It translates to CASTQPGGYEQYF.

This clone showed up just a few times. The same CDR3 is also encoded by other DNA sequences in this sample. The chain combines TRBV6-5 with TRBJ1-5; possible D gene TRBD1, 5 bases. V lost 3 bases and J lost 2, with 8 bases in between. The CDR3 consists of 14 residues. Germline V gives CDR1 MNHEY, CDR2 SVGAGI. CDR3 residues: CASSYSGGNQPQHF. The CDR3 region has the DNA TGTGCCAGCAGTTATTCGGGGGGCAATCAGCCCCAGCATTTT.

This chain links TRBV14 with TRBJ2-6, with D possibly matching TRBD2 (5 bases). The V gene lost 4 bases and the J gene lost 4 bases, with 8 bases spanning the gap. The CDR3 is 14 residues long. CDR1 SGHDN and CDR2 FVKESK come from the germline V gene. The CDR3 spells CASSRTQGANVLTF. DNA of the CDR3: TGTGCCAGCAGCCGGACTCAGGGGGCCAACGTCCTGACTTTC. Full variable domain (missing parts from reference TRBV14 and TRBJ2-6): EAGVTQFPSHSVIEKGQTVTLRCDPISGHDNLYWYRRVMGKEIKFLLHFVKESKQDESGMPNNRFLAERTGGTYSTLKVQPAELEDSGVYFCASSRTQGANVLTFGAGSRLTVL.

V and J are TRBV5-4 and TRBJ1-4, with D possibly matching TRBD1 (6 bases). V dropped 4 bases and J dropped 6 bases, with 19 bases sitting between them. This CDR3 is built from 16 residues. Germline lookup yields CDR1 SGHNT and CDR2 YYREEE (reference sequence). The CDR3 region has the DNA TGTGCCAGCAGCCTGGGGGGGGCCCTTAGCCATGAAAAACTGTTTTTT. This sequence encodes CASSLGGALSHEKLFF.

V gene TRBV7-3 combines with J gene TRBJ1-1; D is perhaps TRBD1 (6 bases). Trimming removed 5 bases at V and 4 bases at J, with 20 bases between. The germline V gene encodes CDR1 SGHTA and CDR2 FQGTGA. The CDR3 is 16 amino acids. The CDR3 protein is CASSPQTQGRGTEAFF. The DNA for the CDR3 is TGTGCCAGCAGCCCACAAACACAGGGACGGGGCACTGAAGCTTTCTTT.

V and J are TRBV7-8 and TRBJ1-5; D gene unclear. CDR1 and CDR2 from the germline V gene are SGHVS and FQNEAQ. There are 14 residues in the CDR3. Deletions cut 2 bases from V and 2 bases from J, with 7 bases between. The CDR3 loop is CASSLREGNQPQHF. The CDR3 DNA sequence: TGTGCCAGCAGCTTAAGGGAGGGCAATCAGCCCCAGCATTTT.

This chain joins TRBV5-4 and TRBJ1-1; tentatively, D is TRBD1 (6 bases). The germline V and J ends were trimmed by 5 bases and 5 bases, with 22 bases remaining between them. The CDR3 has 16 amino acids. The germline V gene encodes CDR1 SGHNT and CDR2 YYREEE (reference sequence). The CDR3, as DNA: TGTGCCAGCAGGAATCACAGGGACTCCATCCGAACTGAAGCTTTCTTT. This translates into CASRNHRDSIRTEAFF.

The J gene is TRBJ1-4, the V gene TRBV4-3; D is undetermined. This CDR3 is 16 amino acids long. The germline V gene has CDR1 LGHNA and CDR2 YSLEER. Trimming took 0 bases from V and 8 from J, leaving 16 bases between them. CDR3 DNA sequence: TGCGCCAGCAGCCAAGAGCTACCCGTTCCGGGGGAAAAACTGTTTTTT. Its protein is CASSQELPVPGEKLFF.

The chain carries TRBV5-1 and TRBJ2-5, with 9 bases matching TRBD1. The CDR3 consists of 13 residues. V lost 4 bases and J lost 5; bases outside the gene matches: 3. Germline loops: CDR1 SGHRS, CDR2 YFSETQ. The CDR3 DNA reads as TGCGCCAGCAGCAGGACAGGGGTGGAGACCCAGTACTTC. Amino acid sequence: CASSRTGVETQYF.

The genes are TRBV12-5 and TRBJ2-7; no definite D call. Looked up from germline, CDR1 is LGHNT and CDR2 is FRNRAP. The CDR3 runs 12 residues. Trimming pared 2 bases from V and 6 bases from J, leaving 8 bases between. The CDR3 protein is CASGLQVGEQYF. The DNA for the CDR3 is TGTGCTAGTGGTTTGCAAGTAGGCGAGCAGTACTTC. Combining the CDR3 with reference TRBV12-5 and TRBJ2-7 gives the whole variable domain DARVTQTPRHKVTEMGQEVTMRCQPILGHNTVFWYRQTMMQGLELLAYFRNRAPLDDSGMPKDRFSAEMPDATLATLKIQPSEPRDSAVYFCASGLQVGEQYFGPGTRLTVT.

V and J are TRBV7-9 and TRBJ2-7, with 15 bases lining up with TRBD2. Per the germline V gene, CDR1 is SEHNR and CDR2 is FQNEAQ (reference sequence). After removal of 5 bases from V and 0 bases from J, the junction contained 2 bases not matched to a gene. This CDR3 spans 16 amino acids. Written as DNA, the CDR3 is TGTGCCAGCAGCCCGGGACTAGCGGGGGGCTCCTACGAGCAGTACTTC. Translation gives CASSPGLAGGSYEQYF.

The V call is TRBV6-5, the J call TRBJ2-2, with 8 nucleotides matching TRBD2. J gave up 7 bases and V 4 bases, and 8 bases lay outside the gene matches. Germline values: CDR1 MNHEY, CDR2 SVGAGI. This CDR3 is 15 amino acids long. The CDR3 loop reads CASSLAGGQGGELFF. CDR3 sequence (DNA): TGTGCCAGCAGTTTGGCGGGGGGCCAGGGCGGGGAGCTGTTTTTT.

This chain links TRBV7-2 with TRBJ2-5, with a weak D call TRBD1 (6 bases). V shed 6 bases and J shed 3 bases, with 11 bases lying between them. Germline CDR1 SGHTA, CDR2 FQGNSA. The CDR3 is 13 amino acids. In DNA, the CDR3 is TGTGCCAGCAGGCAGTCAGGGGAAGAGACCCAGTACTTC. This translates into CASRQSGEETQYF.

J is TRBJ2-3 and V is TRBV5-4; 8 bases align to TRBD2. Per germline, CDR1 SGHNT and CDR2 YYREEE (reference sequence). This CDR3 is 16 amino acids long. The V and J ends lost 2 bases and 6 bases, in that order; junction bases with no gene match: 11. The CDR3 DNA sequence: TGTGCCAGCAGCTTCGATGTTAGCGGGGCAGAGGATACGCAGTATTTT. It encodes CASSFDVSGAEDTQYF.

Written as DNA, the CDR3 is TGTGCCAGCAGCCAAGATGGAACTAGCGGGGCCTACTACGAGCAGTACTTC. Amino acids: CASSQDGTSGAYYEQYF. The V gene is TRBV3-1 (or the pseudogene TRBV3-2), the J gene TRBJ2-7, with 10 positions matching TRBD2. The CDR3 runs to 17 residues. Germline V gene lookup returns CDR1 LGHDT and CDR2 YNNKEL (reference sequence). After removal of 0 bases from V and 3 bases from J, the junction contained 8 bases not matched to a gene.

The J gene is TRBJ2-2, the V gene TRBV18, with TRBD1 as a possible D gene (6 bases). The CDR3 has 23 amino acids. The germline V gene encodes CDR1 KGHSH and CDR2 LQKENI. V was trimmed by 3 bases and J by 5 bases, leaving 37 bases between them. CDR3 DNA: TGTGCCAGCTCACCCAACGGGGCGGCTCCAGGGGAGTTGTCGCGAACGGTTACCGGGGAGCTGTTTTTT. Translated, it gives CASSPNGAAPGELSRTVTGELFF.

This rearrangement joins TRBV10-3 to TRBJ2-5, with TRBD1 matching 7 bases. This CDR3 comprises 15 residues. The J segment lost 9 bases and the V segment lost 7 bases, leaving 17 bases of the junction unmatched. Germline V gene lookup returns CDR1 ENHRY and CDR2 SYGVKD. The CDR3 reads CAIKGQDLPQAAQYF. In DNA, the CDR3 is TGTGCCATCAAAGGACAGGACCTACCCCAAGCGGCCCAGTACTTC.

The chain joins TRBV5-4 to TRBJ2-7; D tentatively reads TRBD1 or TRBD2 (5 bases each). The CDR3 has 15 residues. The V and J ends lost 4 bases and 3 bases respectively, with 17 bases between them. Germline CDR1 is SGHNT and CDR2 is YYREEE (reference sequence). CDR3 nucleotides: TGTGCCAGCAGCGGAGCTCCGGGACGACGCTACGAGCAGTACTTC. Its protein is CASSGAPGRRYEQYF.

J is TRBJ1-5 and V is TRBV30, with D unresolved. CDR1 and CDR2 (germline): GTSNPN, SVGIG (reference sequence). The CDR3 length is 17 residues. Trimming removed 1 base at V and 2 bases at J, with 18 bases between. The CDR3 spells CAWSDLMSGGRNQPQHF. As DNA, the CDR3 is TGTGCCTGGAGTGATTTGATGTCGGGTGGGCGCAATCAGCCCCAGCATTTT. The full variable domain, its missing parts supplied by reference TRBV30 and TRBJ1-5, is SQTIHQWPATLVQPVGSPLSLECTVEGTSNPNLYWYRQAAGRGLQLLFYSVGIGQISSEVPQNLSASRPQDRQFILSSKKLLLSDSGFYLCAWSDLMSGGRNQPQHFGDGTRLSIL.

The J gene is TRBJ2-3, the V gene TRBV6-6; TRBD1 matches at 7 bases. Germline CDR1 reads MNHNY; CDR2 reads SVGAGI (reference sequence). This CDR3 region has 13 residues. The V gene end was trimmed by 5 bases and the J gene end by 8 bases; junction bases not matched to a gene: 7. CDR3 loop: CASSVQGTGTQYF. CDR3 DNA: TGTGCCAGCAGTGTACAGGGGACGGGTACGCAGTATTTT.

The genes are TRBV30 and TRBJ1-5; possible D gene TRBD1, 6 bases. In germline, CDR1 is GTSNPN, CDR2 SVGIG (reference sequence). The V gene lost 1 base and the J gene lost 2 bases, with 15 bases spanning the gap. The CDR3 has 16 amino acids. The CDR3 DNA follows: TGTGCCTGGAGTGCCGTGTGGGGGGCAGGCAATCAGCCCCAGCATTTT. It translates to CAWSAVWGAGNQPQHF.

This clone was seen a single time. For the CDR3, the DNA is TGTGCCAGCAGCCAAAGTACAGGGAACACTGAAGCTTTCTTT. Protein sequence: CASSQSTGNTEAFF. The chain combines TRBV16 with TRBJ1-1, with D perhaps matching TRBD1 (5 bases). Per the germline V gene, CDR1 is KGHSY and CDR2 is FQNENV. The CDR3 runs 14 residues. The V end was cut by 2 bases, the J end by 1 base, with 8 bases between.

V gene TRBV28 combines with J gene TRBJ1-5; D gene uncertain. CDR1 and CDR2 from the germline V gene are MDHEN and SYDVKM. The CDR3 covers 15 residues. The ends were cut back, 8 bases at V and 0 bases at J, with 14 bases in the middle. The CDR3 DNA reads TGTGCCAGCCAGCCGGGAGGGCGTAGCAATCAGCCCCAGCATTTT. It encodes CASQPGGRSNQPQHF.

The chain carries TRBV2 and TRBJ2-7; D may be TRBD2 (6 bases). The CDR3 contains 15 residues. Germline V CDR1 and CDR2: SNHLY, FYNNEI. The V and J ends lost 5 bases and 0 bases respectively, with 14 bases between them. The CDR3 DNA is TGTGCCAGCAGTTACATGACTAGTCCCTCCTACGAGCAGTACTTC. This translates into CASSYMTSPSYEQYF.

V is TRBV30 and J is TRBJ1-3, with D uncertain. The length of the CDR3 is 11 residues. CDR1 is GTSNPN and CDR2 is SVGIG in the germline V gene (reference sequence). Trimming pared 4 bases from V and 4 bases from J, leaving 5 bases between. For the CDR3, the DNA is TGTGCCTGGACCGCCGGAAACACCATATATTTT. Translating gives CAWTAGNTIYF.